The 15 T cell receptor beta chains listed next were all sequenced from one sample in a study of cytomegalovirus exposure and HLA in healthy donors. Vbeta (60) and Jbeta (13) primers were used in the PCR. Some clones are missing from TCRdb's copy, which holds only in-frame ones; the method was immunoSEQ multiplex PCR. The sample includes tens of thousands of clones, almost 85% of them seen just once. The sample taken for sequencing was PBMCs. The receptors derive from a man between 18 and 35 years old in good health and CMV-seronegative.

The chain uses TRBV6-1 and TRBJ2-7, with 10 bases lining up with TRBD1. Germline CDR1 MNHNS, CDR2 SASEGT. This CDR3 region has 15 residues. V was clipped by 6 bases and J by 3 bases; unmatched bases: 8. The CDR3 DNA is TGTGCCAGCAGCTTAGAGGGGACAGGGGACTACGAGCAGTACTTC. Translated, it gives CASSLEGTGDYEQYF.

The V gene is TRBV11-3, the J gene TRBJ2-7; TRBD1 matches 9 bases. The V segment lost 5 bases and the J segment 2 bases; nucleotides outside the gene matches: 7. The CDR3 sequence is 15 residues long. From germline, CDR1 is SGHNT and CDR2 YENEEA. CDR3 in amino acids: CASSRGTGSTYEQYF. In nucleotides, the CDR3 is TGTGCCAGCAGCCGGGGGACAGGGTCTACCTACGAGCAGTACTTC. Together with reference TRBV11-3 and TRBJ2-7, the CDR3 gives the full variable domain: EAGVVQSPRYKIIEKKQPVAFWCNPISGHNTLYWYLQNLGQGPELLIRYENEEAVDDSQLPKDRFSAERLKGVDSTLKIQPAELGDSAVYLCASSRGTGSTYEQYFGPGTRLTVT.

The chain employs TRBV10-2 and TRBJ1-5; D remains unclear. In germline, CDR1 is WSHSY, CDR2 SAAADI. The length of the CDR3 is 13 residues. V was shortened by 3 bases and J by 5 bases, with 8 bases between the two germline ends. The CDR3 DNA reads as TGCGCCAGCAGTGATCGCGAGGATCAGCCCCAGCATTTT. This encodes CASSDREDQPQHF.

The CDR3 DNA is TGTGCCAGCAGACAGGGGGCGCCCACTGAAGCTTTCTTT. Protein product: CASRQGAPTEAFF. This chain uses TRBV6-5 with TRBJ1-1; 9 bases line up with TRBD1. The CDR3 is 13 residues long. Trimming at V came to 6 bases and at J to 4 bases, leaving 3 bases not matched to a gene. Per the germline V gene, CDR1 is MNHEY and CDR2 is SVGAGI.

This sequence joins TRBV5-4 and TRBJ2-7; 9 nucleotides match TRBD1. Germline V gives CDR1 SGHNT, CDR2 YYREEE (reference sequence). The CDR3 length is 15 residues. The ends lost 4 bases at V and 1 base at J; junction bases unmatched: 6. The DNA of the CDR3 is TGTGCCAGCAGCCGCACAGGGGGCTCGTCCTACGAGCAGTACTTC. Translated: CASSRTGGSSYEQYF.

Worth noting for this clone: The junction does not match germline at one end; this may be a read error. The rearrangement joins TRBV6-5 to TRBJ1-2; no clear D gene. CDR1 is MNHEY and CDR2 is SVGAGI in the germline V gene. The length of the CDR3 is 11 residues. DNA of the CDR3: TGTGCCAGCAGTTACTCATCCCAGTTGTTCTTC. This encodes CASSYSSQLFF.

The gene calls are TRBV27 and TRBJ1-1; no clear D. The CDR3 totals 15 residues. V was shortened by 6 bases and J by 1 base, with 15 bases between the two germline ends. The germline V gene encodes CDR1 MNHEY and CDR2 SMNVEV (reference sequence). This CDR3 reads CASSRNPNGNTEAFF. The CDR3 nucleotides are TGTGCCAGCAGCCGAAATCCGAACGGGAACACTGAAGCTTTCTTT.

CDR3 nucleotide sequence: TGCAGCGTTAAGAGAGGGAGAGATTTTTCCTACGAGCAGTACTTC. Its protein product is CSVKRGRDFSYEQYF. The V call is TRBV29-1, the J call TRBJ2-7; weak D call: TRBD2 (5 bases). There are 15 residues in the CDR3. V shed 5 bases and J shed 1 base, with 18 bases lying between them. Germline-derived CDR1 and CDR2 are SQVTM and ANQGSEA.

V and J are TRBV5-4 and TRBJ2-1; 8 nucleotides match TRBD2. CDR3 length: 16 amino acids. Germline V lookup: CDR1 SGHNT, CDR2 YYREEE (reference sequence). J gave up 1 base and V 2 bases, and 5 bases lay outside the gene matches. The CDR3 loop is CASSFTGGRSYNEQFF. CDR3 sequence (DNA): TGTGCCAGCAGCTTTACAGGCGGGAGGTCCTACAATGAGCAGTTCTTC.

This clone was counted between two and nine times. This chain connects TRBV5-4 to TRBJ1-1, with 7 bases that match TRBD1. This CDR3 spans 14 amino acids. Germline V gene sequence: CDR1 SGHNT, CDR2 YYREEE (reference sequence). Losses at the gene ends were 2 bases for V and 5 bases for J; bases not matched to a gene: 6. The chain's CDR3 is CASSFVGGRTEAFF. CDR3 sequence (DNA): TGTGCCAGCAGCTTTGTAGGGGGCAGGACTGAAGCTTTCTTT.

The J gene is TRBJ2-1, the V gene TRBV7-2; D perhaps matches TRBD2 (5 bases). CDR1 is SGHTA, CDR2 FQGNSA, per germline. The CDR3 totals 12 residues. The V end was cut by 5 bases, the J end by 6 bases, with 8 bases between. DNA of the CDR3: TGTGCCAGCAGCCCGAGGGTCAATGAGCAGTTCTTC. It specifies CASSPRVNEQFF.

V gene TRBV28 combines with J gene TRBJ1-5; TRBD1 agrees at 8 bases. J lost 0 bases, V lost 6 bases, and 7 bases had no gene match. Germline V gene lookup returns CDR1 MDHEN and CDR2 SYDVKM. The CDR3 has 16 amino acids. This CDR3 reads CASRTQGAFSNQPQHF. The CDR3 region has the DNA TGTGCCAGCAGGACGCAGGGGGCATTTAGCAATCAGCCCCAGCATTTT. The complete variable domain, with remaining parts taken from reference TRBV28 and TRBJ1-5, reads DVKVTQSSRYLVKRTGEKVFLECVQDMDHENMFWYRQDPGLGLRLIYFSYDVKMKEKGDIPEGYSVSREKKERFSLILESASTNQTSMYLCASRTQGAFSNQPQHFGDGTRLSIL.

For the CDR3, the DNA is TGTGCCAGCAGTTTCGCGGGAACCTACGAGCAGTACTTC. It codes for CASSFAGTYEQYF. The V gene is TRBV28, the J gene TRBJ2-7; D is possibly TRBD2 (6 bases). The CDR3 consists of 13 residues. Trimming removed 3 bases at V and 2 bases at J, with 8 bases between. Germline assignment: CDR1 MDHEN and CDR2 SYDVKM.

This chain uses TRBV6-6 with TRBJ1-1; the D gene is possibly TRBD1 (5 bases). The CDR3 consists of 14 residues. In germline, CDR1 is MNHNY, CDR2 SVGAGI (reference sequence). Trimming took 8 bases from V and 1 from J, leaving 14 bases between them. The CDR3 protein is CASAHPRANTEAFF. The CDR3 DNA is TGTGCCAGCGCTCACCCCAGGGCGAACACTGAAGCTTTCTTT.

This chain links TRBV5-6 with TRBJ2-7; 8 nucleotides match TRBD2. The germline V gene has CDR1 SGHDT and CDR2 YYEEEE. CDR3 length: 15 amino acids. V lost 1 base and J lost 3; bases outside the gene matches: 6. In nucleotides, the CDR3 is TGTGCCAGCAGCTTGTCACTAGCGGTTATCTACGAGCAGTACTTC. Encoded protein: CASSLSLAVIYEQYF.